This T cell receptor beta chain stems from a study of shared clonotypes between healthy human individuals. Study-wide findings and caveats: Clonotype sharing among donors, it was expected, would be affected by sequencing depth.

A note on this clone: Its specificity is not known.

This CDR3 is built from 17 residues. Germline V gene sequence: CDR1 SGHAT, CDR2 FQDESV (reference sequence). V was clipped by 3 bases and J by 0 bases, with 15 bases between them. Data came from immunoSEQ multiplex PCR; TCRdb stores just in-frame clones and leaves some out. The table lists 2,500,000 or so clones, roughly 93% of them singletons. The rearrangement uses TRBV11-1 and TRBJ2-1; tentative D call: TRBD2 (5 bases). The sequenced sample consisted of naive CD4+ T cells from PBMCs. Subset specified: CD45RA+ positively selected. This receptor was obtained from a young man in good health. Some clones in this sample may be carry-over from other donors' samples. The CDR3 loop reads CASSLEIALSSYNEQFF. CDR3 nucleotide sequence: TGTGCCAGCAGCTTGGAGATAGCGTTGAGCTCCTACAATGAGCAGTTCTTC.